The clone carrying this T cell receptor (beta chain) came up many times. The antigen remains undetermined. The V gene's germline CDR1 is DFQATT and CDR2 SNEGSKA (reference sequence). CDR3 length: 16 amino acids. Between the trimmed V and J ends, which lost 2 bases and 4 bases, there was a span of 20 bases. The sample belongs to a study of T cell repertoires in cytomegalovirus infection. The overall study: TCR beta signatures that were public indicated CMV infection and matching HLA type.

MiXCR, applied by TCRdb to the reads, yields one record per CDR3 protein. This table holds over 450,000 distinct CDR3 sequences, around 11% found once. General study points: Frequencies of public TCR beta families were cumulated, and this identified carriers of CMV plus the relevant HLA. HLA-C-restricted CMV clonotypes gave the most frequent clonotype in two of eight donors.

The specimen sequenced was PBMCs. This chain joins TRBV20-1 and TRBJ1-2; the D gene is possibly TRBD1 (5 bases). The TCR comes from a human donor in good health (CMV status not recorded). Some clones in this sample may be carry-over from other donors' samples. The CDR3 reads CSARSLAGTGVYGYTF. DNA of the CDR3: TGCAGTGCTAGATCATTAGCGGGCACAGGCGTCTATGGCTACACCTTC.